This entry features one T cell receptor (beta chain) sequence. Its antigen is currently unknown. The CDR3 totals 16 residues. Trimming cost V 0 bases and J 7 bases; bases outside gene matches: 15. In germline, CDR1 is DFQATT, CDR2 SNEGSKA (reference sequence). These data come from a study of blood T cells in healthy people across ages. Study-level background: About one barcoded beta molecule per two T cells was captured by template switching. General study points: For the donors, CMV status was unknown and possibly confounded expanded clonotype changes.

A second PCR of 7 to 11 cycles used a sample-barcoded 5' primer and a J-beta primer mix. Per-sample output comprised a minimum of 2.5 million paired-end reads containing CDR3. TCRdb itself ran the 5' RACE reads through MiXCR, one entry per CDR3 protein. The sample holds more than 800,000 distinct CDR3 sequences; 35% to 55% are singletons and the top ten take 18%. The receptor was derived from a woman aged 55-69 years in good health. This chain joins TRBV20-1 and TRBJ2-7, with 7 bases that match TRBD2. The sample taken for sequencing was blood. The CDR3 sequence: CSARDGTSGNYNEQYF. In nucleotides, the CDR3 is TGCAGTGCTAGAGATGGGACCAGCGGGAACTACAATGAGCAGTACTTC.